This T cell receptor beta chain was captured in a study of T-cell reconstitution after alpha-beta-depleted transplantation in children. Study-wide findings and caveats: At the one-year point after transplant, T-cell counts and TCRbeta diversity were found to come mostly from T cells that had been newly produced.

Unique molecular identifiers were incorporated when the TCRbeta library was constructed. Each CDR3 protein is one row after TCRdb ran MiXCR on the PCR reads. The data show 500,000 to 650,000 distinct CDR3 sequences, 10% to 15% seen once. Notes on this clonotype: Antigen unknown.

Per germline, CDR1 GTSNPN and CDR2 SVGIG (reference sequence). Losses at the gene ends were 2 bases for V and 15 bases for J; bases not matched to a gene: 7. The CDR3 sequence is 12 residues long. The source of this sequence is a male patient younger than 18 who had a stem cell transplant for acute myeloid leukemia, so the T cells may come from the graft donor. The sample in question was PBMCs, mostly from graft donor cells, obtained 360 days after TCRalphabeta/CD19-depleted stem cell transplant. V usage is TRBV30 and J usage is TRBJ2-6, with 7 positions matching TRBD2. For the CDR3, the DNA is TGTGCCTGGAGTCCTACCGGGGAGGGCCTGACTTTC. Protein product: CAWSPTGEGLTF.